Presented here are 17 T cell receptor beta chains from one specimen sequenced in a study of Ad26.COV2.S vaccination and SARS-CoV-2 variants. Sequencing used immunoSEQ multiplex PCR; TCRdb keeps in-frame clones, though not all of them. This sample has just under 250,000 clones; approximately 90% occur once, and the top ten carry about 11%. Treatment given: approximately 18 received Ad26.COV2.S at low or high dose, single or two shots; 5 received placebo; per-sample allocation not given. Material that was analyzed had been drawn on day 63 after the first vaccine or placebo injection. Sequenced material: peripheral blood, taken in a trial of Ad26.COV2.S vaccine versus placebo. The receptors derive from a person between 18 and 65 years old who received the Ad26.COV2.S COVID-19 vaccine or a placebo.

The CDR3 coding sequence is TGTGCCAGCAGTTACTTCGGGGGGATGAACTATGGCTACACCTTC. It translates to CASSYFGGMNYGYTF. The chain joins TRBV6-5 to TRBJ1-2; D perhaps matches TRBD1 (5 bases). The CDR3 runs to 15 residues. From germline, CDR1 is MNHEY and CDR2 SVGAGI. V lost 1 base and J 2 bases, leaving 11 bases between the germline ends.

The CDR3 sequence: CASSLGTGGKVGTDTQYF. The CDR3 region has the DNA TGCGCCAGCAGCTTAGGGACAGGGGGAAAGGTCGGCACAGATACGCAGTATTTT. This rearrangement joins TRBV5-1 to TRBJ2-3, with 11 bases identical to TRBD1. Losses at the gene ends were 2 bases for V and 1 base for J; bases not matched to a gene: 9. The CDR3 extends over 18 amino acids. CDR1 and CDR2 (germline): SGHRS, YFSETQ.

The gene calls are TRBV19 and TRBJ2-7, with D unresolved. Germline assignment: CDR1 LNHDA and CDR2 SQIVND (reference sequence). The CDR3 spans 16 residues. Trimming removed 2 bases at V and 1 base at J, with 15 bases between. The CDR3 region is CASSIRGGYLSYEQYF. The CDR3 coding sequence is TGTGCCAGTAGTATACGCGGCGGATACCTTTCCTACGAGCAGTACTTC.

The chain joins TRBV6-6 to TRBJ1-4, with 7 bases fitting TRBD1. Per germline, CDR1 MNHNY and CDR2 SVGAGI (reference sequence). This CDR3 is 16 amino acids long. V shed 6 bases and J 5 bases; nucleotides not matched to a gene: 12. CDR3 in DNA: TGTGCCAGCAGGTCCCGTGTCAGGGGGGGGAATGAAAAACTGTTTTTT. Translating it yields CASRSRVRGGNEKLFF.

This clone is a singleton in its sample. The J gene is TRBJ2-7, the V gene TRBV5-1; D is unresolved. The V gene lost 0 bases and the J gene lost 7 bases, with 11 bases spanning the gap. Germline loops: CDR1 SGHRS, CDR2 YFSETQ. This CDR3 has 13 residues. The CDR3 bases are TGCGCCAGCAGCTTGGTCGGGTTGGAGGAGCAGTACTTC. This codes for CASSLVGLEEQYF.

This chain connects TRBV6-5 to TRBJ1-1; tentative D call: TRBD1 (6 bases). The germline V and J ends were trimmed by 6 bases and 1 base, with 9 bases remaining between them. CDR3 length equals 13 residues. Per germline, CDR1 MNHEY and CDR2 SVGAGI. CDR3: CASSSRGNTEAFF. CDR3 nucleotides: TGTGCCAGCAGCAGCAGGGGGAACACTGAAGCTTTCTTT.

The chain links TRBV5-4 to TRBJ2-1; 7 nucleotides agree with TRBD1. Germline V gene sequence: CDR1 SGHNT, CDR2 YYREEE (reference sequence). The CDR3 contains 15 residues. V lost 0 bases, J lost 3 bases, and 3 bases stayed unmatched. The CDR3 sequence is CASSLVGTVYNEQFF. CDR3 DNA: TGTGCCAGCAGCTTGGTAGGGACAGTCTACAATGAGCAGTTCTTC.

This chain connects TRBV7-2 to TRBJ2-3; either TRBD1 or TRBD2 may supply D (5 bases each). CDR3 length equals 16 residues. Germline V gene sequence: CDR1 SGHTA, CDR2 FQGNSA. V gave up 4 bases and J gave up 2 bases, with 16 bases separating them. In DNA, the CDR3 is TGTGCCAGCAGCTCCATCGGGACCTCTTCCACAGATACGCAGTATTTT. Protein: CASSSIGTSSTDTQYF.

This clone came up a few times. The rearrangement joins TRBV6-5 to TRBJ2-7; 7 bases match TRBD2. The germline CDR1 and CDR2 sequences are MNHEY and SVGAGI. The ends lost 5 bases at V and 2 bases at J; junction bases unmatched: 6. This CDR3 has 14 residues. The CDR3 nucleotides are TGTGCCAGCAGTCCCGCCAGCGGGGCCTACGAGCAGTACTTC. Its translation is CASSPASGAYEQYF.

The chain joins TRBV6-2 or TRBV6-3 to TRBJ1-5; D perhaps matches TRBD1 (5 bases). CDR1 and CDR2 from the germline V gene are MNHEY and SVGEGT. The CDR3 has 13 residues. V shed 6 bases and J shed 7 bases, with 13 bases lying between them. The CDR3 DNA reads TGTGCCAGCAGCGACAGATTCGGCCAGCCCCAGCATTTT. This sequence encodes CASSDRFGQPQHF.

The chain couples TRBV7-8 to TRBJ1-6, with 7 positions matching TRBD1. Germline assignment: CDR1 SGHVS and CDR2 FQNEAQ. V lost 4 bases to trimming and J lost 5 bases; unmatched junction nucleotides: 2. The CDR3 extends over 14 amino acids. CDR3 nucleotide sequence: TGTGCCAGCAGCTGGGACAGTAATAATTCACCCCTCCACTTT. Translated, it gives CASSWDSNNSPLHF.

J is TRBJ2-3 and V is TRBV15; TRBD2 is a possible D gene (6 bases). The germline V and J ends were trimmed by 0 bases and 0 bases, with 13 bases remaining between them. The CDR3 extends over 17 amino acids. Germline V gene data show CDR1 as LNHNV and CDR2 as YYDKDF (reference sequence). CDR3 in DNA: TGTGCCACCAGCAGAGACCCGGGGCGGGGAAGCACAGATACGCAGTATTTT. This encodes CATSRDPGRGSTDTQYF.

The chain combines TRBV7-2 with TRBJ2-1; no definite D call. There are 14 residues in the CDR3. Germline-derived CDR1 and CDR2 are SGHTA and FQGNSA. Trimming took 1 base from V and 5 from J, leaving 9 bases between them. The CDR3 loop reads CASSLGTGHNEQFF. The CDR3 DNA reads as TGTGCCAGCAGCTTAGGAACTGGCCACAATGAGCAGTTCTTC.

The chain uses TRBV27 and TRBJ2-1; the match to TRBD2 covers 11 bases. V trimming: 4 bases; J trimming: 3 bases; junction bases outside the gene matches: 14. The CDR3 runs 19 residues. Germline-derived CDR1 and CDR2 are MNHEY and SMNVEV (reference sequence). The CDR3, as DNA: TGTGCCAGCAGTTCCTCGACTAGCGGGACCCGGGGGGTCTACAATGAGCAGTTCTTC. This codes for CASSSSTSGTRGVYNEQFF.

The rearrangement joins TRBV5-6 to TRBJ2-7; no clear D gene. The CDR3 length is 13 residues. Trimming left V 0 bases short and J 6 bases short, with 10 bases between. Germline CDR1 reads SGHDT; CDR2 reads YYEEEE. The CDR3 coding sequence is TGTGCCAGCAGCTTGGCCGCAGGTCCCGAGCAGTACTTC. It yields the protein CASSLAAGPEQYF. The variable domain in full, completed from reference TRBV5-6 and TRBJ2-7, reads DAGVTQSPTHLIKTRGQQVTLRCSPKSGHDTVSWYQQALGQGPQFIFQYYEEEERQRGNFPDRFSGHQFPNYSSELNVNALLLGDSALYLCASSLAAGPEQYFGPGTRLTVT.

The V gene is TRBV7-9, the J gene TRBJ1-3, with D perhaps matching TRBD1 (6 bases). The V end was cut by 5 bases, the J end by 1 base, with 15 bases between. The CDR3 runs 16 residues. From germline, CDR1 is SEHNR and CDR2 FQNEAQ (reference sequence). Written as DNA, the CDR3 is TGTGCCAGCAGCCCCGCCAAGGGGGTTTCTGGAAACACCATATATTTT. This codes for CASSPAKGVSGNTIYF.

The V and J genes are TRBV19 and TRBJ1-5; 10 bases are shared with TRBD1. CDR1 and CDR2 (germline): LNHDA, SQIVND (reference sequence). J gave up 3 bases and V 7 bases, and 9 bases lay outside the gene matches. This CDR3 comprises 16 residues. The CDR3 sequence is CASKGDRGVFNQPQHF. CDR3 nucleotide sequence: TGTGCCAGTAAAGGGGACAGGGGAGTGTTCAATCAGCCCCAGCATTTT. Full variable domain (outside the CDR3, taken from reference TRBV19 and TRBJ1-5): DGGITQSPKYLFRKEGQNVTLSCEQNLNHDAMYWYRQDPGQGLRLIYYSQIVNDFQKGDIAEGYSVSREKKESFPLTVTSAQKNPTAFYLCASKGDRGVFNQPQHFGDGTRLSIL.